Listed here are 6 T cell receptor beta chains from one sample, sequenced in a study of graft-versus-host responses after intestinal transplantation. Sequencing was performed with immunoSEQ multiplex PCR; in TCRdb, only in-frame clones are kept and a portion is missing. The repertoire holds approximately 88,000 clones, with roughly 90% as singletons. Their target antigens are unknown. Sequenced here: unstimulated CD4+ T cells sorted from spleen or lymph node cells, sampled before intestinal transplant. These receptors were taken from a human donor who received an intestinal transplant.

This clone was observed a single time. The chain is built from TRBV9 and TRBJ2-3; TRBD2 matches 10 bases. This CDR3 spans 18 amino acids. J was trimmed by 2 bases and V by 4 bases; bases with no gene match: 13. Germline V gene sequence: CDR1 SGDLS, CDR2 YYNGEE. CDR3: CASSTSTSSGGLTDTQYF. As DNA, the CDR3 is TGTGCCAGCAGCACCAGCACATCTAGCGGGGGACTCACAGATACGCAGTATTTT.

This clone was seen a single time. CDR3 residues: CASSPGGINYGYTF. CDR3 in DNA: TGTGCCAGCAGCCCCGGGGGGATTAACTATGGCTACACCTTC. The genes are TRBV5-5 and TRBJ1-2, with TRBD1 as a possible D gene (5 bases). Germline V gene lookup returns CDR1 SGHKS and CDR2 YYEKEE (reference sequence). V dropped 4 bases and J dropped 1 base, with 11 bases sitting between them. This CDR3 is 14 amino acids long.

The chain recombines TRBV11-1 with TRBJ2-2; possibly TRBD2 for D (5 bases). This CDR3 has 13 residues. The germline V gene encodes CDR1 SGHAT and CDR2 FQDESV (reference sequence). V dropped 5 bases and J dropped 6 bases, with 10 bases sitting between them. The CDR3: CASSQLEPGELFF. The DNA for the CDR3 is TGTGCCAGCAGCCAACTAGAGCCCGGGGAGCTGTTTTTT.

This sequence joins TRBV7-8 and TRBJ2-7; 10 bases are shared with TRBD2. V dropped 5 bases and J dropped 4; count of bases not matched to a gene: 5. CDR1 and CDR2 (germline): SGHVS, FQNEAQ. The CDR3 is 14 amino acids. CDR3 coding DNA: TGTGCCAGCAGCAGCGGGGGGGCCTTGTACGAGCAGTACTTC. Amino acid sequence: CASSSGGALYEQYF.

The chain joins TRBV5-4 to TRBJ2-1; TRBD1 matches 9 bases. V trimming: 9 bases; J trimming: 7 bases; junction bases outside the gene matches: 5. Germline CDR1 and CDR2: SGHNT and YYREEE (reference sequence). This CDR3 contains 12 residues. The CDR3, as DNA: TGTGCCATGGACAGGGGAGGAAATGAGCAGTTCTTC. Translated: CAMDRGGNEQFF.

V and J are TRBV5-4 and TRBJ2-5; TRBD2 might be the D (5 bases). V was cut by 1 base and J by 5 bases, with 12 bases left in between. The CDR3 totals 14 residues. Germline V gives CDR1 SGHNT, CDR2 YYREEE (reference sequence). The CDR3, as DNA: TGTGCCAGCAGCTTGCAACCTAGCAGTGAGACCCAGTACTTC. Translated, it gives CASSLQPSSETQYF.